The present T cell receptor (beta chain) was sequenced within a study of T cell clonotyping in hematopoietic cell transplantation. Study overall: Recipients' pretransplant samples followed cytoreduction.

Method: immunoSEQ multiplex PCR; TCRdb's copy keeps in-frame clones and lacks some. The sample has approximately 30,000 clones, approximately 82% seen once; the top ten hold around 1.8%. The V gene's germline CDR1 is LNHDA and CDR2 SQIVND (reference sequence). V lost 3 bases and J lost 5; bases outside the gene matches: 8. The CDR3 is 16 amino acids. Time point denoted: recipient sample about 28 days before transplant, after cytoreduction. V and J are TRBV19 and TRBJ2-5; 11 nucleotides agree with TRBD1. The receptor comes from a man in his forties with acute myeloid leukemia. Some clones in this sample may be carry-over from other donors' samples. The input for sequencing was peripheral blood mononuclear cells, taken before stem cell transplant. DNA of the CDR3: TGTGCCAGTAGTATCCTTAGGACAGGGGGCTTCGAGACCCAGTACTTC. It is translated as CASSILRTGGFETQYF.